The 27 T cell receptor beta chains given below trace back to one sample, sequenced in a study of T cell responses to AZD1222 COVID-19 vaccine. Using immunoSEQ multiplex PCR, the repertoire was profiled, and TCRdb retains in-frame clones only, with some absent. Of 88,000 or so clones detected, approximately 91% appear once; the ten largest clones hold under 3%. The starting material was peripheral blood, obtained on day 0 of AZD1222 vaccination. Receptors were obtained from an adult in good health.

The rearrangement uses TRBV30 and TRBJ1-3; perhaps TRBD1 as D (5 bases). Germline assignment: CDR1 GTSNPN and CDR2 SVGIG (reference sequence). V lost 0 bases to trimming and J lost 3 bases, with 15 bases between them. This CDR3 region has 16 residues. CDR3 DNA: TGTGCCTGGAGTGTAATCCTTGGGGGTGGTGGAAACACCATATATTTT. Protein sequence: CAWSVILGGGGNTIYF.

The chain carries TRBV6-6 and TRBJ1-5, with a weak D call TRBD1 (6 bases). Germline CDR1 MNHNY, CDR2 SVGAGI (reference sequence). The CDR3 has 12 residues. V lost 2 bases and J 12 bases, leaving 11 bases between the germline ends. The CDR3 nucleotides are TGTGCCAGCAGTTACCCTGACAGGTGCCAGCATTTT. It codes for CASSYPDRCQHF.

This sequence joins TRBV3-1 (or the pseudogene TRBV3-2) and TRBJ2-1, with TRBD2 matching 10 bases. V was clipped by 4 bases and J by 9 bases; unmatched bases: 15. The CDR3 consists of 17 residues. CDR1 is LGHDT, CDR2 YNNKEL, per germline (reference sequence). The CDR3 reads CASSLAGTSAGRGEQFF. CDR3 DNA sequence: TGTGCCAGCAGCCTCGCAGGGACTAGCGCCGGACGGGGTGAGCAGTTCTTC.

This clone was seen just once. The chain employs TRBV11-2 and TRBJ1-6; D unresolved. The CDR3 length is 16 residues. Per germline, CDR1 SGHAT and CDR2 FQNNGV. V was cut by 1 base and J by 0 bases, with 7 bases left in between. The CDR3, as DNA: TGTGCCAGCAGCTTAGGGCAGAGCTCCTATAATTCACCCCTCCACTTT. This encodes CASSLGQSSYNSPLHF.

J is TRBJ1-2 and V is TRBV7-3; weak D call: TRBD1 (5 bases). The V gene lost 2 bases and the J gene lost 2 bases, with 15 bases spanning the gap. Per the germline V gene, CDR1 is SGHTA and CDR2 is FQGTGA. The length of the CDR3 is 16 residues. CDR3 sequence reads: CASSLGLGTRNYGYTF. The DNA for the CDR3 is TGTGCCAGCAGCTTAGGTTTGGGGACTCGGAACTATGGCTACACCTTC.

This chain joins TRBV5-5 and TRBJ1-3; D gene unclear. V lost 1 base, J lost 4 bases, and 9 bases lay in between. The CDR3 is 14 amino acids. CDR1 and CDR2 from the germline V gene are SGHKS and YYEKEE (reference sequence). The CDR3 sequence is CASSLILTGNTIYF. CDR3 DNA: TGTGCCAGCAGCTTGATCCTCACCGGAAACACCATATATTTT. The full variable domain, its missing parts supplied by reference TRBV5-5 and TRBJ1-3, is DAGVTQSPTHLIKTRGQQVTLRCSPISGHKSVSWYQQVLGQGPQFIFQYYEKEERGRGNFPDRFSARQFPNYSSELNVNALLLGDSALYLCASSLILTGNTIYFGEGSWLTVV.

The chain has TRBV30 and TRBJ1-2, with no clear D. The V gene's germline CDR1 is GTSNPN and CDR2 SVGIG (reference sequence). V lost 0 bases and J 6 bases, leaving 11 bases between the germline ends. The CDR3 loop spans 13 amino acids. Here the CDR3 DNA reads TGTGCCTGGAGTGTACTTGTCTGGCATGGCTACACCTTC. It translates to CAWSVLVWHGYTF.

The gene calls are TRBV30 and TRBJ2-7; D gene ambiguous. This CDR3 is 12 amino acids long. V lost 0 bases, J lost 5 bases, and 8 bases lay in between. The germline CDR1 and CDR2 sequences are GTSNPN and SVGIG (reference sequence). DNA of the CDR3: TGTGCCTGGAGTGTACAAGGAAACGAGCAGTACTTC. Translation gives CAWSVQGNEQYF. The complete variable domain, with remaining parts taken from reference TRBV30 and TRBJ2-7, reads SQTIHQWPATLVQPVGSPLSLECTVEGTSNPNLYWYRQAAGRGLQLLFYSVGIGQISSEVPQNLSASRPQDRQFILSSKKLLLSDSGFYLCAWSVQGNEQYFGPGTRLTVT.

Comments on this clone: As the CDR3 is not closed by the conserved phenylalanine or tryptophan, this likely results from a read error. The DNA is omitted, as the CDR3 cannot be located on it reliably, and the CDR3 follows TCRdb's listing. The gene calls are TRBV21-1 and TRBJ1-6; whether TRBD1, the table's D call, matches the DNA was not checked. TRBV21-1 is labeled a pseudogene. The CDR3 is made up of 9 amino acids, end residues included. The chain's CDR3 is CASNPGQAI.

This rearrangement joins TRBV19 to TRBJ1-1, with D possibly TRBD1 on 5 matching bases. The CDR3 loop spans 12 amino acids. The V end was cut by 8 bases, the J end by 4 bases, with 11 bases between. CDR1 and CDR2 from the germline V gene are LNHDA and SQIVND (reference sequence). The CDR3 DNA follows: TGTGCCAGTCGAGGGAGGGGCACTGAAGCTTTCTTT. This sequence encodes CASRGRGTEAFF.

CDR3 coding DNA: TGTGCTAGTGGTTTGGTGCAGGGGCCCTATGGCTACACCTTC. Protein sequence: CASGLVQGPYGYTF. The chain couples TRBV12-5 to TRBJ1-2; D perhaps matches TRBD1 (6 bases). V was trimmed by 0 bases and J by 4 bases, leaving 9 bases between them. Germline V gene lookup returns CDR1 LGHNT and CDR2 FRNRAP. There are 14 residues in the CDR3.

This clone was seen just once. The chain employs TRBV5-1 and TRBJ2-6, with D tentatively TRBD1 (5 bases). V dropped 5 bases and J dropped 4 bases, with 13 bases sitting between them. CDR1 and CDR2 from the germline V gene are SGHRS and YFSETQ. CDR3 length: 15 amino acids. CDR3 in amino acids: CASSSGSSGANVLTF. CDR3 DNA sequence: TGCGCCAGCAGTTCAGGGTCTTCCGGGGCCAACGTCCTGACTTTC.

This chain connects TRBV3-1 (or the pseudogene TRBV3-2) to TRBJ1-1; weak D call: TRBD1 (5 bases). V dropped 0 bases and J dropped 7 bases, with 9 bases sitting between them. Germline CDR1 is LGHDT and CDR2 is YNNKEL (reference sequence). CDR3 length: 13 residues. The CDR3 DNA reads TGTGCCAGCAGCCAAGACTTCACAGGTGAAGCTTTCTTT. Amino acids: CASSQDFTGEAFF.

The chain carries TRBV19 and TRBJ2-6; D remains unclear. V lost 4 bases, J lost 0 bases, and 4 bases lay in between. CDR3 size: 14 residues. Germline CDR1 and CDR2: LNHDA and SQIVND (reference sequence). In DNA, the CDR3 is TGTGCCAGTAGTACCCGCTCTGGGGCCAACGTCCTGACTTTC. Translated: CASSTRSGANVLTF.

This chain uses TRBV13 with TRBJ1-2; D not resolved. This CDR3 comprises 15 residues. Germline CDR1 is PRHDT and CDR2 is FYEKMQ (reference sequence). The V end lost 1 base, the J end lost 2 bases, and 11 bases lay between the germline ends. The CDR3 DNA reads TGTGCCAGCAGCTTAGCGGGGATAGGAAACTATGGCTACACCTTC. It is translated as CASSLAGIGNYGYTF.

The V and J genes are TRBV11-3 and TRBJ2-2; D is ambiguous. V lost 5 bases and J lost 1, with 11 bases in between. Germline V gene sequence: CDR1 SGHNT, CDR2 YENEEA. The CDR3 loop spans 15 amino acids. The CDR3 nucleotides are TGTGCCAGCAGCCACGGAACGGTGAACACCGGGGAGCTGTTTTTT. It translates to CASSHGTVNTGELFF.

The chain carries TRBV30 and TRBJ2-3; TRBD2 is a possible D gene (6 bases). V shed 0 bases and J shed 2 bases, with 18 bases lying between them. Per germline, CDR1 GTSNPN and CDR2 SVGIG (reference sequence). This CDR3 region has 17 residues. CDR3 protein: CAWSVLRGRPSTDTQYF. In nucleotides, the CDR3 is TGTGCCTGGAGTGTACTTCGTGGGAGGCCCTCCACAGATACGCAGTATTTT.

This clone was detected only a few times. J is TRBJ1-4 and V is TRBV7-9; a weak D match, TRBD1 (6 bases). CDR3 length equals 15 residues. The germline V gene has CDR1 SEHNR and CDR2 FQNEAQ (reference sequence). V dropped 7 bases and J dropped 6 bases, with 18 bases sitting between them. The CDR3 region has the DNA TGTGCCAGCACCCGGGGGGGGGCTCAGCATGAAAAACTGTTTTTT. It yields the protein CASTRGGAQHEKLFF.

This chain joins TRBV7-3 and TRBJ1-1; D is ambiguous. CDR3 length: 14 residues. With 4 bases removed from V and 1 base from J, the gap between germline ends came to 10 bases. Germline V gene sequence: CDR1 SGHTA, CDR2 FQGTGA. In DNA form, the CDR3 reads TGTGCCAGCAGCTCAGGACGGGCGAACACTGAAGCTTTCTTT. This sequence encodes CASSSGRANTEAFF.

As DNA, the CDR3 is TGTGCCAGCAGCTTACCCTACGGATCGTCCTACGAGCAGTACTTC. This translates into CASSLPYGSSYEQYF. V usage is TRBV7-2 and J usage is TRBJ2-7; D remains unclear. Trimming removed 2 bases from V and 1 base from J, with 12 bases in between. This CDR3 region has 15 residues. Germline V gene sequence: CDR1 SGHTA, CDR2 FQGNSA.

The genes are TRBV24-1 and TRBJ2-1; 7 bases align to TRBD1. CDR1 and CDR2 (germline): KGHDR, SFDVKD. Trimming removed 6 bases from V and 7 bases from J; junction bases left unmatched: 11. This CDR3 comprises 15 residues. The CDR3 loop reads CATSPATGNLNEQFF. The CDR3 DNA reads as TGTGCCACCAGTCCCGCGACAGGGAATTTGAATGAGCAGTTCTTC.

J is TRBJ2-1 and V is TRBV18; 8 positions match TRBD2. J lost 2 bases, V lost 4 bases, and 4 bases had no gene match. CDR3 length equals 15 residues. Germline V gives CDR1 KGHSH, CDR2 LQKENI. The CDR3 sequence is CASSLAGFAYNEQFF. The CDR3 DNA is TGTGCCAGCTCACTAGCGGGATTCGCCTACAATGAGCAGTTCTTC.

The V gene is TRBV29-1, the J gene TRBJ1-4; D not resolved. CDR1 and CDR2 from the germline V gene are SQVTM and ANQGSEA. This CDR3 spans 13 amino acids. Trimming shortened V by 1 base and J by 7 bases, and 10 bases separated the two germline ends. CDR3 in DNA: TGCAGCGTTGAAGCACCCGACGGTGAAAAACTGTTTTTT. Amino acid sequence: CSVEAPDGEKLFF.

The CDR3 protein is CSVAPRTVNTEAFF. The CDR3 bases are TGCAGCGTTGCTCCGAGGACAGTGAACACTGAAGCTTTCTTT. The rearrangement links TRBV29-1 to TRBJ1-1; D is perhaps TRBD1 (6 bases). CDR1 is SQVTM, CDR2 ANQGSEA, per germline. Deletions cut 4 bases from V and 0 bases from J, with 12 bases between. CDR3 length: 14 amino acids.

CDR3 sequence: CASSAGTSGRAELSYEQYF. CDR3 nucleotide sequence: TGTGCCAGCTCCGCAGGGACTAGCGGGAGGGCCGAACTCTCCTACGAGCAGTACTTC. The chain couples TRBV27 to TRBJ2-7; 16 bases fit TRBD2. V gave up 8 bases and J gave up 0 bases; unmatched junction bases: 13. Germline V gives CDR1 MNHEY, CDR2 SMNVEV (reference sequence). This CDR3 has 19 amino acids.

In DNA, the CDR3 is TGTGCCAGCAGCGTAGAGAGGGGCACAGATACGCAGTATTTT. It specifies CASSVERGTDTQYF. The rearrangement joins TRBV9 to TRBJ2-3, with D maybe TRBD2 (5 bases). Germline CDR1 and CDR2: SGDLS and YYNGEE. The CDR3 sequence is 14 residues long. Trimming stripped 0 bases from V and 1 base from J, with 6 bases between.

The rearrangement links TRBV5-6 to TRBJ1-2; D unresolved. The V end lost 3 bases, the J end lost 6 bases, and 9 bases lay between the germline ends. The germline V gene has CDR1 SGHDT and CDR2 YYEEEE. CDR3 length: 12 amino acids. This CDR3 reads CASSSSPDGYTF. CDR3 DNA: TGTGCCAGCAGCTCATCCCCGGATGGCTACACCTTC. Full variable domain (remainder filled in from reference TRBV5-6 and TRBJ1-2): DAGVTQSPTHLIKTRGQQVTLRCSPKSGHDTVSWYQQALGQGPQFIFQYYEEEERQRGNFPDRFSGHQFPNYSSELNVNALLLGDSALYLCASSSSPDGYTFGSGTRLTVV.